Listed below are T cell receptor beta chains from one sample, sequenced in a study of response to subunit inactivated influenza vaccine. TCRdb analysed the RT-PCR reads with MiXCR anew, one entry per CDR3 protein. The sample holds more than 550,000 distinct CDR3 sequences; roughly 12% are singletons and the top ten take 9.5% to 13%. Material: PBMCs from blood, obtained on the day of vaccination. These receptors all stem from a man between 50 and 59 years old who received an inactivated influenza vaccine. The conserved cysteine and the conserved F or W are not part of the CDR3 here. Each record gives: D gene, J gene, V gene, CDR3 protein. The D gene is left open where the match is weak.

TRBD2,TRBJ2-3,TRBV7-8,ASSLDLGLADTDTQY
.,TRBJ2-7,TRBV7-2,ASSLTSSGQY
.,TRBJ2-3,TRBV4-1,ASSLSLGVADTQY
.,TRBJ2-1,TRBV29-1,SVSPNSKQF
.,TRBJ1-5,TRBV12-3/TRBV12-4,ASSLYGLNQPQH
TRBD1,TRBJ1-5,TRBV5-1,ASSLVGTGANQPQH
TRBD1,TRBJ1-2,TRBV6-5,ASSSGQELFNYGYT
.,TRBJ1-4,TRBV5-1,ASSPGLSNEKLF
.,TRBJ1-6,TRBV20-1,SASGTRRSPLH
TRBD2,TRBJ2-7,TRBV13,ASSLEGPGGYSYEQY
TRBD2,TRBJ2-1,TRBV15,ATTRIAGGPIYEQF
.,TRBJ2-6,TRBV27,ASRTVQGISSGANVLT
.,TRBJ2-6,TRBV6-2/TRBV6-3,ASSTVSGANVLT
.,TRBJ2-1,TRBV9,ASSAGTSYTEQF
TRBD1,TRBJ1-6,TRBV6-1,ASRRPGQPHNSPLH
.,TRBJ2-7,TRBV21-1,ASSKAGLAGETDYEQY
TRBD1,TRBJ2-1,TRBV5-1,ASSLGQGGDEQF
.,TRBJ2-3,TRBV28,ASSSPTDQGIRWGDTQY
TRBD2,TRBJ2-1,TRBV6-2/TRBV6-3,ASSPGGLAAPQVGSYNEQF
.,TRBJ2-5,TRBV15,ATSRDGAKETQY
TRBD1,TRBJ1-6,TRBV5-1,ASNAEARQGNSPLH
.,TRBJ1-1,TRBV7-9,ASSTRTVNTEAF
.,TRBJ2-5,TRBV4-2,ASSQDSGAETQY
.,TRBJ2-3,TRBV5-1,ASSLDQGLRTQY
TRBD2,TRBJ2-7,TRBV20-1,SARGLEFSYEQY
.,TRBJ2-1,TRBV5-6,ASSLNRVRPYNEQF
.,TRBJ1-1,TRBV12-3/TRBV12-4,ASSTDIPPGAF
.,TRBJ2-3,TRBV12-3/TRBV12-4,ASSPGTISDTQY
TRBD2,TRBJ2-7,TRBV2,ASSEARFYDGGAFSYEQY
.,TRBJ2-5,TRBV5-1,ASSLGSSRETQY
TRBD2,TRBJ2-1,TRBV10-3,AISSGGSSYNEQF
.,TRBJ2-3,TRBV20-1,SATGISPDTQY
.,TRBJ2-7,TRBV7-2,ASSLAIGTYEQY
.,TRBJ1-5,TRBV6-1,ASSERQGQH
.,TRBJ1-2,TRBV11-2,ASSLDRTDYGYT
.,TRBJ2-3,TRBV5-1,ASSFARQGRFVSTDTQY
TRBD2,TRBJ2-1,TRBV7-8,ASSNPGTSGSHEQF
.,TRBJ2-3,TRBV6-5,ASSYLASTPLGTQY
.,TRBJ2-6,TRBV7-2,ASSLARGAAGLLT
TRBD1,TRBJ1-1,TRBV5-1,ASSEKRQGTVSEAF
TRBD1,TRBJ1-6,TRBV10-3,AISEGRDRKANNSPLH